A single T cell receptor beta chain is shown here with its context. Using immunoSEQ multiplex PCR, the repertoire was profiled, and TCRdb retains in-frame clones only, with some absent. The table lists more than 100,000 clones, under 95% of them singletons. This entry is derived from a study of control samples from healthy donors and cancer patients. Germline V gene sequence: CDR1 LGHNT, CDR2 FRNRAP. The V end lost 6 bases, the J end lost 0 bases, and 11 bases lay between the germline ends. The CDR3 extends over 14 amino acids. The clonotype was recovered from a man younger than 30 in good health. Input material: blood. The V call is TRBV12-5, the J call TRBJ1-1; unclear D gene. As DNA, the CDR3 is TGTGCTAGTGGCCTCCCCTACATGAACACTGAAGCTTTCTTT. It specifies CASGLPYMNTEAFF.